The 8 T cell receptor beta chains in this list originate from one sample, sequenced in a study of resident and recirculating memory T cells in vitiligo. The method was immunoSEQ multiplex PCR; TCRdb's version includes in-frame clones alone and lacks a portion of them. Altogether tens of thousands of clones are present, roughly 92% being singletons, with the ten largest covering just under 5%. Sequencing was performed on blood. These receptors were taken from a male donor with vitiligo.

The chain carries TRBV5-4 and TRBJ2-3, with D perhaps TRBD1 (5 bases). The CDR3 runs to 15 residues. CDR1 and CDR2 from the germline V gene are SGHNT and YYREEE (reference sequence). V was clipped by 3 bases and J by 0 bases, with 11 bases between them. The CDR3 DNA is TGTGCCAGCAGCTCGTTGACAGCCAGCACAGATACGCAGTATTTT. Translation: CASSSLTASTDTQYF.

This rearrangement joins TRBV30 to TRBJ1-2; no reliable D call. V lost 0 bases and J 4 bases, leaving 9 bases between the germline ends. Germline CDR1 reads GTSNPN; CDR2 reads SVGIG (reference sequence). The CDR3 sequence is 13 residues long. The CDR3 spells CAWSVEGTYGYTF. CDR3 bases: TGTGCCTGGAGTGTAGAGGGAACCTATGGCTACACCTTC.

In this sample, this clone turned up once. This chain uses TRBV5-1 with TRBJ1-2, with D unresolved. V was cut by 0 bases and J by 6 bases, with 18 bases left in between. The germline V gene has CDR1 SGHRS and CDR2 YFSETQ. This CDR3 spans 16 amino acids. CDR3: CASSLAPEITRNGYTF. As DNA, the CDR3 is TGCGCCAGCAGCTTGGCCCCCGAAATTACAAGAAATGGCTACACCTTC.

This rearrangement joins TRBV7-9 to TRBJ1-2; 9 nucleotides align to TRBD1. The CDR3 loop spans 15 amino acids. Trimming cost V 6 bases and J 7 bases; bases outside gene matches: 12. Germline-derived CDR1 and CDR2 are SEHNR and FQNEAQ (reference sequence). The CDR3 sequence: CASSWGGDRVRGYTF. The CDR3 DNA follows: TGTGCCAGCAGTTGGGGGGGGGACAGGGTTCGTGGCTACACCTTC.

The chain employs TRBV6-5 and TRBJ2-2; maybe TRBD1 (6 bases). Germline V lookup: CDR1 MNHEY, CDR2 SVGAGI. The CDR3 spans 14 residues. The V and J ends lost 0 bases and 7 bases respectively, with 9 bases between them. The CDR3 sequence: CASSYSGDNGELFF. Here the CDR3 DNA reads TGTGCCAGCAGTTACTCCGGGGACAACGGGGAGCTGTTTTTT.

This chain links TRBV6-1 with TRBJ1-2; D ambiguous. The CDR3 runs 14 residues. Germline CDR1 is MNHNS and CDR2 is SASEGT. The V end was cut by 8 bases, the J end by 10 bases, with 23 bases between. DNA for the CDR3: TGTGCCAGCCAAAGGAACCAGGCTTTGGATCCCTACACCTTC. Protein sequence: CASQRNQALDPYTF.

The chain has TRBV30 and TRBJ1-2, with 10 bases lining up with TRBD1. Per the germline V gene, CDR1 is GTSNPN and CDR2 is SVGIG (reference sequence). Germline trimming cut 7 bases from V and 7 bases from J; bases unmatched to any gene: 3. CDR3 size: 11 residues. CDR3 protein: CASDRGFGYTF. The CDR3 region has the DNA TGTGCCTCGGACAGGGGGTTTGGCTACACCTTC.

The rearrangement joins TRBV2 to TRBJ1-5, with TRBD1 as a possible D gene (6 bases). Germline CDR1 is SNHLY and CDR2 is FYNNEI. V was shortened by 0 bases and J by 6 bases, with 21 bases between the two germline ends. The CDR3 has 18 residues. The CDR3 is CASSEARGGAGDSQPQHF. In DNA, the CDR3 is TGTGCCAGCAGTGAAGCGCGGGGGGGGGCAGGGGATAGTCAGCCCCAGCATTTT.